One and the same sample provided the 7 T cell receptor beta chains below, sequenced in a study of cytomegalovirus exposure and HLA in healthy donors. In the PCR, 60 Vbeta and 13 Jbeta primers were used. The assay was immunoSEQ multiplex PCR, and TCRdb's table has in-frame clones only and misses some. Of some 38,000 clones listed, 60% to 75% were seen once; the top ten hold around 3.9%. The material sequenced was PBMCs. Every receptor here comes from a man aged 40-50 years in good health and CMV-seronegative.

This chain connects TRBV4-2 to TRBJ1-1; TRBD1 aligns across 7 bases. Germline V gene data show CDR1 as LGHNA and CDR2 as YNFKEQ. Germline trimming cut 3 bases from V and 6 bases from J; bases unmatched to any gene: 10. The CDR3 covers 15 residues. The CDR3 DNA reads TGTGCCAGCAGCCAGCCCGGACAGGTAGGGCCTGAAGCTTTCTTT. It translates to CASSQPGQVGPEAFF.

The chain is built from TRBV29-1 and TRBJ2-5; the match to TRBD2 covers 7 bases. The CDR3 length is 15 residues. Looked up from germline, CDR1 is SQVTM and CDR2 is ANQGSEA. The V gene end was trimmed by 6 bases and the J gene end by 5 bases; junction bases not matched to a gene: 15. In DNA, the CDR3 is TGCAGCGTCGTACTCCGGAAAGCAGCGGGGGAGACCCAGTACTTC. Protein sequence: CSVVLRKAAGETQYF.

V is TRBV9 and J is TRBJ1-2; TRBD1 is a possible D gene (6 bases). Per the germline V gene, CDR1 is SGDLS and CDR2 is YYNGEE. With 3 bases removed from V and 4 bases from J, the gap between germline ends came to 16 bases. The CDR3 runs to 15 residues. In DNA form, the CDR3 reads TGTGCCAGCAGCGCGGGACAAGGAGGCTTCTATGGCTACACCTTC. Encoded protein: CASSAGQGGFYGYTF.

The chain combines TRBV11-3 with TRBJ1-5; 7 bases are a match to TRBD1. Germline V gives CDR1 SGHNT, CDR2 YENEEA. With V trimmed by 4 bases and J by 5 bases, 8 bases remained unmatched. The CDR3 totals 15 residues. The CDR3 region has the DNA TGTGCCAGCAGCTCCGGGGACAGACCCCATCAGCCCCAGCATTTT. It is translated as CASSSGDRPHQPQHF.

CDR3 coding DNA: TGTGCCAGCAGCTACCATGGGGGCAGGGGCGCAGGGGAGACCCAGTACTTC. Its protein product is CASSYHGGRGAGETQYF. The chain is built from TRBV6-4 and TRBJ2-5, with D maybe TRBD1 (6 bases). CDR1 and CDR2 from the germline V gene are MRHNA and SNTAGT. V lost 6 bases, J lost 5 bases, and 25 bases lay in between. The CDR3 covers 17 residues.

This rearrangement joins TRBV30 to TRBJ2-6; D remains ambiguous. CDR1 GTSNPN and CDR2 SVGIG come from the germline V gene (reference sequence). The CDR3 is 15 residues long. V lost 0 bases and J 2 bases, leaving 8 bases between the germline ends. In DNA, the CDR3 is TGTGCCTGGAGTGTATGGCAGGCTGGGGCCAACGTCCTGACTTTC. This encodes CAWSVWQAGANVLTF.

This clone was observed once. This chain joins TRBV6-4 and TRBJ2-4, with TRBD2 matching over 16 bases. Germline values: CDR1 MRHNA, CDR2 SNTAGT. The CDR3 consists of 18 residues. Losses at the gene ends were 7 bases for V and 0 bases for J; bases not matched to a gene: 6. Here the CDR3 DNA reads TGTGCCAGCATCTCGGGACTAGCGGGGGGGCTAGCCAAAAACATTCAGTACTTC. Residues: CASISGLAGGLAKNIQYF.